These 20 T cell receptor beta chains originate from one sample sequenced in a study of cytomegalovirus exposure and HLA in healthy donors. The PCR had 60 Vbeta and 13 Jbeta primers. TCRdb's copy holds only in-frame clones and misses some; the assay was immunoSEQ multiplex PCR. The sample carries 110,000 or so clones, around 63% recorded once. The sample taken for sequencing was PBMCs. The receptors shown here come from a man in his thirties or forties in good health and CMV-seronegative.

This chain joins TRBV30 and TRBJ2-3; no reliable D call. V shed 5 bases and J shed 1 base, with 7 bases lying between them. The CDR3 is 12 residues long. Germline V gene sequence: CDR1 GTSNPN, CDR2 SVGIG (reference sequence). CDR3 in DNA: TGTGCCTGGGTTATAGGCACAGATACGCAGTATTTT. It codes for CAWVIGTDTQYF.

The chain joins TRBV6-5 to TRBJ1-4; D possibly corresponds to TRBD1 (5 bases). Looked up from germline, CDR1 is MNHEY and CDR2 is SVGAGI. The CDR3 length is 13 residues. V was cut by 11 bases and J by 8 bases, with 18 bases left in between. This CDR3 is CAAAGRFGEKLFF. CDR3 DNA: TGTGCCGCGGCGGGGCGATTCGGCGAAAAACTGTTTTTT.

On this clone: Its ends do not fully match the called genes, so a read error is possible. This chain links TRBV7-9 with TRBJ1-1; tentative D call: TRBD1 (6 bases). CDR1 SEHNR and CDR2 FQNEAQ come from the germline V gene (reference sequence). There are 15 residues in the CDR3. CDR3 amino acids: CSSSLVAGAGTEAFF. Here the CDR3 DNA reads TGTTCCAGCAGCTTAGTGGCAGGGGCGGGCACTGAAGCTTTCTTT.

This clone showed up just a few times. The chain has TRBV19 and TRBJ1-5; D perhaps matches TRBD1 (5 bases). V gave up 9 bases and J gave up 14 bases, with 44 bases separating them. The CDR3 is made up of 20 amino acids. Germline lookup yields CDR1 LNHDA and CDR2 SQIVND (reference sequence). The CDR3 spells CASQQTPGTGGSTGQFAEHF. The CDR3 nucleotides read TGTGCCAGCCAACAAACCCCTGGAACGGGGGGATCGACGGGGCAGTTTGCGGAGCATTTT.

The CDR3 sequence is CASSRDYSSGANVLTF. DNA of the CDR3: TGCGCCAGCAGCCGGGACTACAGCTCTGGGGCCAACGTCCTGACTTTC. The chain joins TRBV4-3 to TRBJ2-6; 7 bases are a match to TRBD2. This CDR3 has 16 amino acids. Germline V gene data show CDR1 as LGHNA and CDR2 as YSLEER. Trimming cost V 4 bases and J 0 bases; bases outside gene matches: 3.

The gene calls are TRBV7-2 and TRBJ2-5; the match to TRBD2 covers 8 bases. Germline-derived CDR1 and CDR2 are SGHTA and FQGNSA. The CDR3 has 16 residues. V shed 1 base and J 5 bases; nucleotides not matched to a gene: 9. CDR3 sequence reads: CASSLGEAGVRETQYF. CDR3 sequence (DNA): TGTGCCAGCAGCTTAGGTGAAGCGGGAGTACGGGAGACCCAGTACTTC.

This sequence joins TRBV19 and TRBJ2-7; TRBD1 might be the D (6 bases). Germline V gives CDR1 LNHDA, CDR2 SQIVND (reference sequence). CDR3 length: 18 amino acids. The V and J ends lost 3 bases and 1 base respectively, with 22 bases between them. CDR3 DNA sequence: TGTGCCAGTAGTATTGAGGCCACTAACAGGGCCCCTTCCTACGAGCAGTACTTC. This gives the protein CASSIEATNRAPSYEQYF. Full variable domain (outside the CDR3, taken from reference TRBV19 and TRBJ2-7): DGGITQSPKYLFRKEGQNVTLSCEQNLNHDAMYWYRQDPGQGLRLIYYSQIVNDFQKGDIAEGYSVSREKKESFPLTVTSAQKNPTAFYLCASSIEATNRAPSYEQYFGPGTRLTVT.

The chain recombines TRBV29-1 with TRBJ2-3; D remains ambiguous. Germline CDR1 and CDR2: SQVTM and ANQGSEA. The germline V and J ends were trimmed by 6 bases and 4 bases, with 11 bases remaining between them. This CDR3 has 12 amino acids. In nucleotides, the CDR3 is TGCAGCGTGGCCACCCACCCAGATACGCAGTATTTT. Translating gives CSVATHPDTQYF.

The chain couples TRBV6-1 to TRBJ2-5, with 7 bases fitting TRBD2. The trim removed 2 bases at V and 4 bases at J, leaving 10 bases unmatched. Looked up from germline, CDR1 is MNHNS and CDR2 is SASEGT. CDR3 length: 16 residues. CDR3 in amino acids: CASSERIAGKGETQYF. DNA of the CDR3: TGTGCCAGCAGTGAAAGAATAGCGGGTAAAGGAGAGACCCAGTACTTC.

The chain joins TRBV19 to TRBJ2-4; tentatively, D is TRBD2 (6 bases). The CDR3 spans 16 residues. Germline V gene lookup returns CDR1 LNHDA and CDR2 SQIVND (reference sequence). V was cut by 4 bases and J by 2 bases, with 15 bases left in between. The DNA of the CDR3 is TGTGCCAGTAGTAACATTTCGGGAGTAACCAAAAACATTCAGTACTTC. This encodes CASSNISGVTKNIQYF.

The gene calls are TRBV7-3 and TRBJ2-3; a possible D gene is TRBD2 (6 bases). Trimming pared 5 bases from V and 2 bases from J, leaving 14 bases between. The CDR3 extends over 15 amino acids. Germline CDR1 is SGHTA and CDR2 is FQGTGA. The CDR3 spells CASSHYGTSTDTQYF. As DNA, the CDR3 is TGTGCCAGCAGCCACTATGGGACTTCCACAGATACGCAGTATTTT.

The chain links TRBV28 to TRBJ1-3; tentative D call: TRBD1 (5 bases). Germline V CDR1 and CDR2: MDHEN, SYDVKM. The CDR3 loop spans 14 amino acids. Trimming left V 5 bases short and J 0 bases short, with 8 bases between. CDR3 coding DNA: TGTGCCAGCAGTCAGGGCCCCTCTGGAAACACCATATATTTT. Its translation is CASSQGPSGNTIYF.

The CDR3 here is CATSGTAVNTIYF. For the CDR3, the DNA is TGTGCCACCTCCGGGACAGCGGTGAACACCATATATTTT. V gene TRBV28 combines with J gene TRBJ1-3, with 7 positions matching TRBD1. Germline loops: CDR1 MDHEN, CDR2 SYDVKM. J lost 7 bases, V lost 10 bases, and 10 bases had no gene match. CDR3 size: 13 residues.

This clone was seen just once. The rearrangement uses TRBV6-6 and TRBJ2-2; D may be TRBD2 (6 bases). The CDR3 spans 14 residues. The germline V and J ends were trimmed by 6 bases and 7 bases, with 15 bases remaining between them. Germline CDR1 is MNHNY and CDR2 is SVGAGI (reference sequence). The CDR3 here is CASSKGGDGGELFF. DNA of the CDR3: TGTGCCAGCAGCAAAGGCGGGGATGGCGGGGAGCTGTTTTTT.

The V gene is TRBV25-1, the J gene TRBJ1-6; D is ambiguous. CDR3 length equals 15 residues. Germline CDR1 is MGHDK and CDR2 is SYGVNS. Trimming stripped 1 base from V and 7 bases from J, with 11 bases between. Here the CDR3 reads CASSELNGSNSPLHF. The CDR3 region has the DNA TGTGCCAGCAGTGAATTGAACGGGTCAAATTCACCCCTCCACTTT.

CDR3: CASSPQDRGRRNEQFF. CDR3 nucleotide sequence: TGTGCCAGCAGCCCTCAGGACCGGGGGAGACGCAATGAGCAGTTCTTC. The genes are TRBV7-2 and TRBJ2-1; D may be TRBD2 (6 bases). Per germline, CDR1 SGHTA and CDR2 FQGNSA. Trimming stripped 5 bases from V and 6 bases from J, with 20 bases between. The CDR3 runs to 16 residues.

The chain recombines TRBV25-1 with TRBJ2-5, with TRBD1 matching 7 bases. Trimming took 4 bases from V and 5 from J; bases not matched to a gene: 7. Germline lookup yields CDR1 MGHDK and CDR2 SYGVNS. This CDR3 region has 14 residues. This chain's CDR3 is CASSARQGGETQYF. As DNA, the CDR3 is TGTGCCAGCAGTGCCAGACAGGGCGGGGAGACCCAGTACTTC. The full variable domain, its missing parts supplied by reference TRBV25-1 and TRBJ2-5, is EADIYQTPRYLVIGTGKKITLECSQTMGHDKMYWYQQDPGMELHLIHYSYGVNSTEKGDLSSESTVSRIRTEHFPLTLESARPSHTSQYLCASSARQGGETQYFGPGTRLLVL.

V usage is TRBV11-2 and J usage is TRBJ2-7; 10 bases are a match to TRBD1. J lost 6 bases, V lost 3 bases, and 17 bases had no gene match. CDR3 length equals 18 residues. Germline lookup yields CDR1 SGHAT and CDR2 FQNNGV. The CDR3 is CASSFDSRSPGQGREQYF. DNA of the CDR3: TGTGCCAGCAGCTTCGACTCTCGATCCCCGGGACAGGGGCGCGAGCAGTACTTC.

This chain joins TRBV30 and TRBJ2-1; 10 positions agree with TRBD2. J was trimmed by 0 bases and V by 5 bases; bases with no gene match: 19. CDR1 and CDR2 from the germline V gene are GTSNPN and SVGIG (reference sequence). The CDR3 is 20 amino acids. CDR3 DNA: TGTGCCTGGGGAGGGGGACAGACTAGCGGGCTCCCGAGCTCCTACAATGAGCAGTTCTTC. Amino acid sequence: CAWGGGQTSGLPSSYNEQFF.

As concerns this clone: Its ends do not fully match the called genes, so a read error is possible. CDR3 DNA sequence: TGTGCTAGCAGCTTATTGCGGGAGAGTGAGCAGTTCTTC. Translating gives CASSLLRESEQFF. The chain combines TRBV7-7 with TRBJ2-1, with 7 bases that match TRBD2. The CDR3 totals 13 residues. Germline V gene data show CDR1 as SSHAT and CDR2 as FNYEAQ (reference sequence).